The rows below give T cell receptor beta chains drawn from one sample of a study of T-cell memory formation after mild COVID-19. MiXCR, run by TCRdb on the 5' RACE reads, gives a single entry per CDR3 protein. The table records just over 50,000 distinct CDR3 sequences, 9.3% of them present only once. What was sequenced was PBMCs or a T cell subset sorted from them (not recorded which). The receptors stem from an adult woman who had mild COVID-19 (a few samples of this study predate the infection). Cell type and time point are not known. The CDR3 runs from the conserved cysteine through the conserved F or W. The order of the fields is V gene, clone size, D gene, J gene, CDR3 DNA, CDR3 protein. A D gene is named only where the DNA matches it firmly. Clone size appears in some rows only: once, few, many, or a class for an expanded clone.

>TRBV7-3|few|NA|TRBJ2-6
TGTGCCAGCAGCTTAATTCAGGCTGGGGCCAACGTCCTGACTTTC
CASSLIQAGANVLTF
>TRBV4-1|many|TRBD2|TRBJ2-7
TGCGCCAGCAGCCCAGGGACTAGCGGGACGACCTACGAGCAGTACTTC
CASSPGTSGTTYEQYF
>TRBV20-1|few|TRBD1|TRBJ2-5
TGCAGTGCTCCTCTACCCGGGACAGCCCCTAAGTCCCAGTACTTC
CSAPLPGTAPKSQYF
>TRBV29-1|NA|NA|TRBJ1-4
TGCAGCGTTGGAGAGGGGGCTAATGAAAAACTGTTTTTT
CSVGEGANEKLFF
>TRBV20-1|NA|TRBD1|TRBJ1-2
TGCAGTGCTACCAAAATCAACTACAGGGGGCGAAACTATGGCTACACCTTC
CSATKINYRGRNYGYTF
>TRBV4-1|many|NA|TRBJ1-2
TGCGCCAGCAGCCAACGCCCCCAAGGCAGGGGCATTGACTATGGCTACACCTTC
CASSQRPQGRGIDYGYTF
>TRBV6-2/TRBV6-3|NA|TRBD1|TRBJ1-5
TGTGCCAGCAGTTACGACTGGACAGGGCCTCAGCCCCAGCATTTT
CASSYDWTGPQPQHF
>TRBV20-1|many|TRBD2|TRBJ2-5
TGCAGTGCTAGAGTTTTCGAGAGGGAGGGTGGGAAGACCCAGTACTTC
CSARVFEREGGKTQYF
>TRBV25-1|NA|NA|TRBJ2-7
TGTGCCAGCAGGAGGGGACACCCTTCCTACGAGCAGTACTTC
CASRRGHPSYEQYF
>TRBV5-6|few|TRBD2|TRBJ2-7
TGTGCCAGCAGCCGTCGGAGACTAGCGGACCTTGAGCAGTACTTC
CASSRRRLADLEQYF
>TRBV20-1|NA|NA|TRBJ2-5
TGCAGTGCTAGAGCTATGCAGAGGGTCTCTGAAGAGACCCAGTACTTC
CSARAMQRVSEETQYF
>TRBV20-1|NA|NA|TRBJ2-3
TGCAGTGCCCGTGCGGTGGGGGGGCTCACAGATACGAAGTATTTT
CSARAVGGLTDTKYF
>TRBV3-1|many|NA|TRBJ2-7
TGTGCCAGCAGCCAAGAGGGCAGGGAGCGGCAGTACTTC
CASSQEGRERQYF
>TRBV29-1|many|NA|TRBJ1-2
TGCAGCGTTGAAGCGGAATGGAGGGGGATTAGCTATGGCTACACCTTC
CSVEAEWRGISYGYTF
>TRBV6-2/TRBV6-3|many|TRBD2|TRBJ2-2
TGTGCCAGCAGTTACTACGGACTAGCGGGAGGGCCGAGGGTTACCGGGGAGCTGTTTTTT
CASSYYGLAGGPRVTGELFF
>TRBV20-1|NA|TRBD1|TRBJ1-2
TGCAGTGCTAGGAACCGGGACAGGGTGGACTATGGCTACACCTTC
CSARNRDRVDYGYTF
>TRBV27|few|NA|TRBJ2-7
TGTGCCAGCAGTTTGGGACACAGCTCCTACGAGCAGTACTTC
CASSLGHSSYEQYF
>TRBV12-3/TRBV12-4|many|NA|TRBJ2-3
TGTGCCAGCAGTCCCGACCCAGATACGCAGTATTTT
CASSPDPDTQYF
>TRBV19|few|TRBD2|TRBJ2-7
TGTGCCAGTAGTATTGAGTCTAGCGGGCGGTCCTACGAGCAGTACTTC
CASSIESSGRSYEQYF
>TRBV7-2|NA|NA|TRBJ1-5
TGTGCCAGCAGCTTTGGGGACCATCAGCCCCAGCATTTT
CASSFGDHQPQHF
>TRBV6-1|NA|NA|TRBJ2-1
TGTGCCAGCAGTCTTCCCCCCGGGACGGACTCCTACAATGAGCAGTTCTTC
CASSLPPGTDSYNEQFF
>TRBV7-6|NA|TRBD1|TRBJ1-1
TGTGCCAGCAGCTTACTTACAGGGGGGCTGTCTGAAGCTTTCTTT
CASSLLTGGLSEAFF